Listed below are T cell receptor beta chains from one sample, sequenced in a study of memory CD4+ T cells and cytomegalovirus serostatus. Assay used: immunoSEQ multiplex PCR; TCRdb lists only in-frame clones, some missing. The sample shows 40,000 or so clones, roughly 83% of them seen only once. The sequencing input was memory CD4+ T cells from blood. These receptors came from an adult in good health and CMV-seronegative. The CDR3 runs from the conserved cysteine through the conserved F or W. D genes are given only for firm matches. Size is stated for part of the rows, as once, few or many counts, or as a class when the clone is expanded.

abundance	d_gene	v_gene	j_gene	CDR3nt	CDR3aa
NA	NA	TRBV18	TRBJ1-4	TGTGCCAGCTCACCACCGAGCTCAACGGAAAAACTGTTTTTT	CASSPPSSTEKLFF
NA	NA	TRBV11-2	TRBJ2-1	TGTGCCAGCAGCTCCATTCTTAGCGGCATTCAGTTCTTC	CASSSILSGIQFF
once	NA	TRBV10-3	TRBJ2-1	TGTGCCATCAGTGGCGGGACAGACTCTTCCAATGAGCAGTTCTTC	CAISGGTDSSNEQFF
few	TRBD2	TRBV7-9	TRBJ2-1	TGTGCCAGCAGCTTACCGAGGAGACTAGCGGGGCCATACAATGAGCAGTTCTTC	CASSLPRRLAGPYNEQFF
NA	TRBD2	TRBV29-1	TRBJ2-7	TGCAGCGTTGGCGATCGGCTAGCGGGACCGGTGTACTTC	CSVGDRLAGPVYF
NA	NA	TRBV18	TRBJ1-1	TGTGCCAGCTCTCTCACTCAGGACCACACTGAAGCTTTCTTT	CASSLTQDHTEAFF
NA	NA	TRBV14	TRBJ2-3	TGTGCCAGCAGCAGTCTCAGCGGCGGTAAGGGTACGCAGTATTTT	CASSSLSGGKGTQYF
NA	NA	TRBV5-5	TRBJ1-5	TGTGCCAGCAGCTCCTTGGGGATTAATCAGCCCCAGCATTTT	CASSSLGINQPQHF
NA	NA	TRBV4-2	TRBJ2-7	TGTGCCAGCAGCCAAGAACCCCCTAGCGCTAAGGTCTACGAGCAGTACTTC	CASSQEPPSAKVYEQYF
NA	NA	TRBV16	TRBJ1-1	TGTGCCAGCTCCCAGGGCAGGAACACTGAAGCTTTCTTT	CASSQGRNTEAFF
once	TRBD1	TRBV7-2	TRBJ2-4	TGTGCCAGCAGCTCGCTAGACAGGGGAAACATTCAGTACTTC	CASSSLDRGNIQYF
NA	TRBD2	TRBV18	TRBJ2-5	TGTGCCAGCTCCCCGGGACTAGCGGGAGGAGGTGAGACCCAGTACTTC	CASSPGLAGGGETQYF
NA	NA	TRBV7-2	TRBJ2-3	TGTGCCAGCAGCCTGGCAGGGCAGCGCACAGATACGCAGTATTTT	CASSLAGQRTDTQYF
NA	TRBD2	TRBV9	TRBJ2-5	TGTGCCAGCAGCGCAAGCCCGGGACTAGCGGGCGAGACCCAGTACTTC	CASSASPGLAGETQYF
NA	TRBD2	TRBV4-3	TRBJ2-1	TGCGCCAGCAGCCAAGAACCGGTCGTAGCGGGAGGCCGCTCCCTCTACAATGAGCAGTTCTTC	CASSQEPVVAGGRSLYNEQFF
NA	TRBD1	TRBV19	TRBJ1-1	TGTGCCAGTAGGAAACAGGGGCACACTGAAGCTTTCTTT	CASRKQGHTEAFF
NA	NA	TRBV15	TRBJ2-3	TGTGCCACCAGCACCCCGGGGAGAGGTGGCACAGATACGCAGTATTTT	CATSTPGRGGTDTQYF
few	TRBD1	TRBV2	TRBJ2-7	TGTGCCACCGGGACAGGGGACGACGAGCAGTACTTC	CATGTGDDEQYF
once	TRBD1	TRBV11-3	TRBJ1-3	TGTGCCAGCAGCTCAAACAGGGGGCCTAACACCATATATTTT	CASSSNRGPNTIYF
NA	NA	TRBV4-1	TRBJ1-3	TGCGCCAGCAGCCAAGCCCCCCCGGGGGGGAGCTCTGGAAACACCATATATTTT	CASSQAPPGGSSGNTIYF
few	NA	TRBV11-2	TRBJ1-5	TGTGCCAGCAGCTTCGCAGGCACTCAAAATCAGCCCCAGCATTTT	CASSFAGTQNQPQHF
NA	NA	TRBV14	TRBJ2-5	TGTGCCAGCAGCCAAGATCTTAACTCCCAAGAGACCCAGTACTTC	CASSQDLNSQETQYF
NA	NA	TRBV28	TRBJ2-7	TGTGCCAGCACGGATAGGAACGAGCAGTACTTC	CASTDRNEQYF
NA	NA	TRBV15	TRBJ2-3	TGTGCCACCCGAGACAGATTGAGCACAGATACGCAGTATTTT	CATRDRLSTDTQYF
once	TRBD1	TRBV10-3	TRBJ1-1	TGTGCCATCAGTGCGGGACAGTCGGAGGTGGTGAACACTGAAGCTTTCTTT	CAISAGQSEVVNTEAFF
NA	NA	TRBV4-1	TRBJ1-1	TGCGCCAGCAGCCAAAACAGGGATTTTGGCACTGAAGCTTTCTTT	CASSQNRDFGTEAFF
NA	NA	TRBV6-1	TRBJ2-7	TGTGCCAGCAGTGTTAACAGGGGAGGCGAGCAGTACTTC	CASSVNRGGEQYF
NA	NA	TRBV27	TRBJ1-5	TGTGCCAGCGCATTTAGGGGGGCTGGGCAGCCCCAGCATTTT	CASAFRGAGQPQHF
NA	TRBD2	TRBV9	TRBJ2-1	TGTGCCAGCAGCGCCCGACTAGCGGGAGGGTCGTACAATGAGCAGTTCTTC	CASSARLAGGSYNEQFF
NA	TRBD2	TRBV18	TRBJ2-1	TGTGCCAGCCAGGGACTAGCGGACAATGAGCAGTTCTTC	CASQGLADNEQFF
NA	TRBD2	TRBV19	TRBJ2-1	TGTGCCAGTAGCCCTCGCGGTAGCGGGAGTAGGTACAATGAGCAGTTCTTC	CASSPRGSGSRYNEQFF
NA	NA	TRBV6-6	TRBJ2-5	TGTGCCAGCAGCGGCCTTGGAGTAGGACAAGAGACCCAGTACTTC	CASSGLGVGQETQYF
NA	NA	TRBV11-3	TRBJ2-1	TGTGCCAGCAGCTTAGTCGGGACCGTCAATGAGCAGTTCTTC	CASSLVGTVNEQFF
few	NA	TRBV27	TRBJ1-2	TGTGCCAGCAGTTTCGGAGGGACTAACTATGGCTACACCTTC	CASSFGGTNYGYTF
NA	NA	TRBV5-1	TRBJ2-1	TGCGCCAGCAGCTTGGAATCAGGGGACAATGAGCAGTTCTTC	CASSLESGDNEQFF
NA	NA	TRBV7-3	TRBJ1-3	TGTGCCAGCAGCGAACCGGGGGGAAACACCATATATTTT	CASSEPGGNTIYF
NA	TRBD1	TRBV19	TRBJ1-4	TGTGCCAGCGCCCGGGACAGTACACGCGAAAAACTGTTTTTT	CASARDSTREKLFF
NA	NA	TRBV5-5	TRBJ2-1	TGTGCCAGCAGCTTGGAGGGGGTTCACGAGTTCTTC	CASSLEGVHEFF
NA	NA	TRBV7-2	TRBJ1-5	TGTGCCAGCAGCCCGATTGGGTCTGGGAATCAGCCCCAGCATTTT	CASSPIGSGNQPQHF
NA	NA	TRBV27	TRBJ1-1	TGTGCCAGCAGTTTATCCCTCAGGTTTACTGAAGCTTTCTTT	CASSLSLRFTEAFF
few	NA	TRBV19	TRBJ2-5	TGTGCCAGTAGTCGGAGCGAATTCCAAGAGACCCAGTACTTC	CASSRSEFQETQYF
NA	TRBD1	TRBV10-3	TRBJ2-3	TGTGCCATCAGGACAGGGGATACGCAGTATTTT	CAIRTGDTQYF
NA	TRBD2	TRBV5-1	TRBJ2-5	TGCGCCAGCAGCTTTGTCTTAGCGGGAGTGGTCGGAGAGACCCAGTACTTC	CASSFVLAGVVGETQYF
NA	NA	TRBV6-4	TRBJ2-5	TGTGCCAGCAGTGACTCCCCCAGCCATGGGCCCATCTTTGGAGTGGTCGGGACCCAGTACTTC	CASSDSPSHGPIFGVVGTQYF
NA	NA	TRBV21-1	TRBJ2-4	TGTGCCAGCAGCCTATGGACGGAGGATTCCCAAAACATTCAGTACTTC	CASSLWTEDSQNIQYF
NA	NA	TRBV6-1	TRBJ2-7	TGTGCCAGCTCGAGCGGGCGATCCTACGAGCAGTACTTC	CASSSGRSYEQYF
NA	TRBD2	TRBV7-6	TRBJ2-3	TGTGCCAGCAGCTTCGCCTCCCTAGCGGGAGCAGATACGCAGTATTTT	CASSFASLAGADTQYF
NA	NA	TRBV30	TRBJ2-1	TGTGCCTGGGCCCCCCATATCAATGAGCAGTTCTTC	CAWAPHINEQFF
NA	NA	TRBV5-8	TRBJ1-5	TGTGCCAGCAGCCGCAGGTCCGGGTCGACCCAGCATTTT	CASSRRSGSTQHF
NA	NA	TRBV10-3	TRBJ1-1	TGTGCCATCAGTGAGTCGGTGGGTCGCGTCACTGAAGCTTTCTTT	CAISESVGRVTEAFF
NA	NA	TRBV7-2	TRBJ2-5	TGTGCCAGCAGCTTATCGCCGGCAGGCAAGTACCAAGAGACCCAGTACTTC	CASSLSPAGKYQETQYF
NA	TRBD1	TRBV11-3	TRBJ1-1	TGTGCCAGCAGTACAGGGGGCGAAGCTTTCTTT	CASSTGGEAFF
NA	TRBD2	TRBV19	TRBJ2-7	TGTGCCAGTAGTTCAACGGGACTAGCGGGATCGCGTGAGCAGTACTTC	CASSSTGLAGSREQYF
NA	NA	TRBV7-2	TRBJ2-7	TGTGCCAGCAGCGCGGTTCTTGGGGTGTACGAGCAGTACTTC	CASSAVLGVYEQYF
NA	NA	TRBV7-2	TRBJ2-5	TGTGCCAGCAGTCCATTCCGACTAGAGACCCAGTACTTC	CASSPFRLETQYF